This T cell receptor beta chain was obtained from a study of blood T cell repertoires in COVID-19. Study overall: Samples of COVID-19 (acute and convalescent) were obtained from the United States, Italy and Spain. From T cells, B-cell-depleted T cells, or PBMCs came the material, which was cDNA or gDNA.

The germline V gene has CDR1 SGHNT and CDR2 YENEEA. With 3 bases removed from V and 2 bases from J, the gap between germline ends came to 10 bases. CDR3 length: 14 amino acids. Original handling: Amplification with reference gene primers provided the estimates of nucleated cell counts. Measured with immunoSEQ multiplex PCR; TCRdb has only the in-frame clones, and not every one. The V and J calls and the clone size are those of that table, but D and trimming were determined from the DNA. The sample has fewer than 150,000 clones, under 80% seen once. This clone was found a few times. Sequenced input: peripheral blood. The TCR comes from a man between 65 and 79 years old with acute or convalescent COVID-19. The chain carries TRBV11-3 and TRBJ1-2; no definite D call. The CDR3 spells CASSLGRRNYGYTF. Written as DNA, the CDR3 is TGTGCCAGCAGCTTGGGCAGGCGAAACTATGGCTACACCTTC.